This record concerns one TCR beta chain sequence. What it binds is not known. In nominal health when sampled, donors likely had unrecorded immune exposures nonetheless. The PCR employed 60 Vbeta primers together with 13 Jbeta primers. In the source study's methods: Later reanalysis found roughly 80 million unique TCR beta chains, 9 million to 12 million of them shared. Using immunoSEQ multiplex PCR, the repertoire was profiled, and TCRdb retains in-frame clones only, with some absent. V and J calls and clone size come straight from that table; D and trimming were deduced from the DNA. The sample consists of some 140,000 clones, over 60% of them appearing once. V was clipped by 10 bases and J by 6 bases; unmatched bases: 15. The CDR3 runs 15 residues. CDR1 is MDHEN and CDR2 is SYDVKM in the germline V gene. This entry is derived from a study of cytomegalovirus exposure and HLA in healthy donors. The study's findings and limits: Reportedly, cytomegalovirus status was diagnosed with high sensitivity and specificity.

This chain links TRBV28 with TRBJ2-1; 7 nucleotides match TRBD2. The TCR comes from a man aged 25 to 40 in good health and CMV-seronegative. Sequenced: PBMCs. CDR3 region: CATFPSGGGRNEQFF. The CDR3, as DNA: TGTGCCACCTTCCCCTCCGGGGGAGGGCGCAATGAGCAGTTCTTC.